This T cell receptor (beta chain) was captured in a study of HIV-infected patients and healthy controls. Study observations and caveats: In healthy controls, MAIT alpha CDR3s were common; in HIV+ repertoires, severely depleted.

This clonotype was detected only a few times. Its antigen is currently unknown. This beta chain is off target for a library built for alpha chains, so its abundance means little. Roughly three months, about 14 weeks, into antiretroviral therapy, follow-up blood was collected. The repertoire came from unfractionated whole blood and reflected all unsorted peripheral T cells. Alpha and beta constant-region primers primed reverse transcription of approximately 0.55 ug RNA. Separate chain-specific third strand synthesis with multiplexing indices produced the alpha and beta libraries. Each cDNA molecule was barcoded, and a single primer pair amplified each chain. TCRdb reprocessed the 5' RACE reads via MiXCR and lists one record per CDR3 protein. The repertoire holds roughly 7,500 distinct CDR3 sequences, roughly 6.2% seen once, with 20% in the top ten. The clonotype comes from an adult with HIV infection. The sample was blood, taken during antiretroviral therapy.

The DNA of the CDR3 is TGTGCCAGCAGTTTGTCTGGGAAGCGCGTCAAAAACATTCAGTACTTC. Translated, it gives CASSLSGKRVKNIQYF. The rearrangement uses TRBV28 and TRBJ2-4; no clear D. This CDR3 region has 16 residues. Trimming took 3 bases from V and 3 from J, leaving 15 bases between them. CDR1 is MDHEN, CDR2 SYDVKM, per germline. Full variable domain (missing parts from reference TRBV28 and TRBJ2-4): DVKVTQSSRYLVKRTGEKVFLECVQDMDHENMFWYRQDPGLGLRLIYFSYDVKMKEKGDIPEGYSVSREKKERFSLILESASTNQTSMYLCASSLSGKRVKNIQYFGAGTRLSVL.